The 23 T cell receptor beta chains below were found in one sample sequenced in a study of identical twins. Each CDR3 protein is one row after TCRdb ran MiXCR on the 5' RACE reads. In the table there are a few hundred thousand distinct CDR3 sequences, roughly 9.9% of which are singletons. This same sample was also taken into another study, of yellow fever vaccine responses in identical twins.

Sequencing input: PBMCs. These receptors all come from a woman aged 18-29 years in good health.

This clonotype was detected only a few times. The rearrangement joins TRBV4-1 to TRBJ2-3; 7 bases are a match to TRBD2. Looked up from germline, CDR1 is MGHRA and CDR2 is YSYEKL. Trimming took 1 base from V and 10 from J; bases not matched to a gene: 5. There are 13 residues in the CDR3. The CDR3 sequence: CASSQGLARAQYF. DNA of the CDR3: TGCGCCAGCAGCCAAGGACTAGCCCGGGCGCAGTATTTT.

The sample holds a few counts of this clonotype. The chain is built from TRBV19 and TRBJ1-2; perhaps TRBD1 as D (5 bases). Germline V CDR1 and CDR2: LNHDA, SQIVND (reference sequence). This CDR3 is 13 amino acids long. The V and J ends lost 6 bases and 5 bases respectively, with 13 bases between them. The CDR3 DNA sequence: TGTGCCAGTAGCGGGACGGCGTCTTATGGCTACACCTTC. It specifies CASSGTASYGYTF.

Ten or more counts support this clonotype. The J gene is TRBJ2-7, the V gene TRBV12-3 or TRBV12-4, with 8 bases aligning to TRBD1. Trimming removed 7 bases from V and 2 bases from J; junction bases left unmatched: 13. The CDR3 spans 16 residues. The CDR3 sequence is CASTSKDRAPTYEQYF. Written as DNA, the CDR3 is TGTGCCAGCACCTCCAAGGACAGGGCCCCTACCTACGAGCAGTACTTC.

The chain couples TRBV24-1 to TRBJ2-1; 7 positions match TRBD2. The CDR3 extends over 16 amino acids. The trim removed 3 bases at V and 0 bases at J, leaving 4 bases unmatched. Germline-derived CDR1 and CDR2 are KGHDR and SFDVKD. The CDR3 sequence is CATSDGLADSYNEQFF. In nucleotides, the CDR3 is TGTGCCACCAGTGATGGGCTAGCGGACTCCTACAATGAGCAGTTCTTC.

This clonotype was seen repeatedly, ten times or more. The V and J genes are TRBV15 and TRBJ2-3, with TRBD2 matching 12 bases. The length of the CDR3 is 17 residues. Unmatched junction bases numbered 6, after V lost 1 base and J lost 4 bases. Per germline, CDR1 LNHNV and CDR2 YYDKDF (reference sequence). The CDR3 DNA reads TGTGCCACCAGCAGAGCTCCTCTAGCGGGAGGGCCAGATACGCAGTATTTT. It is translated as CATSRAPLAGGPDTQYF. Full variable domain (rest looked up from reference TRBV15 and TRBJ2-3): DAMVIQNPRYQVTQFGKPVTLSCSQTLNHNVMYWYQQKSSQAPKLLFHYYDKDFNNEADTPDNFQSRRPNTSFCFLDIRSPGLGDTAMYLCATSRAPLAGGPDTQYFGPGTRLTVL.

This clonotype was recorded at least ten times. The chain recombines TRBV11-2 with TRBJ2-3; D is undetermined. This CDR3 is built from 13 residues. V was shortened by 6 bases and J by 0 bases, with 7 bases between the two germline ends. The germline V gene encodes CDR1 SGHAT and CDR2 FQNNGV. In DNA, the CDR3 is TGTGCCAGCAGATCACATAGCACAGATACGCAGTATTTT. This gives the protein CASRSHSTDTQYF.

The sample holds many counts of this clonotype. V and J are TRBV20-1 and TRBJ1-3; D unclear. Germline assignment: CDR1 DFQATT and CDR2 SNEGSKA (reference sequence). The CDR3 has 14 residues. Trimming shortened V by 6 bases and J by 0 bases, and 12 bases separated the two germline ends. This CDR3 is CSAQAGVSGNTIYF. Written as DNA, the CDR3 is TGCAGTGCCCAAGCAGGCGTCTCTGGAAACACCATATATTTT.

Here the CDR3 DNA reads TGCGCCAGCAGTGAGTCGAGGCTAGCGGGCCGTGAATCCTACGAGCAGTACTTC. As protein: CASSESRLAGRESYEQYF. V usage is TRBV10-2 and J usage is TRBJ2-7; the match to TRBD2 covers 8 bases. The CDR3 length is 18 residues. The junction had 11 bases not matched to a gene; V was cut back by 0 bases and J by 1 base. The germline V gene encodes CDR1 WSHSY and CDR2 SAAADI.

The table lists this clonotype with many counts. This chain connects TRBV27 to TRBJ2-7; D tentatively reads TRBD1 or TRBD2 (5 bases each). This CDR3 is 13 amino acids long. V was trimmed by 7 bases and J by 5 bases, leaving 15 bases between them. The germline V gene encodes CDR1 MNHEY and CDR2 SMNVEV (reference sequence). This CDR3 is CASNPAGANEQYF. The CDR3 DNA reads TGTGCCAGCAATCCAGCCGGGGCCAACGAGCAGTACTTC.

V gene TRBV12-5 combines with J gene TRBJ2-2; 9 bases line up with TRBD1. Germline V gene lookup returns CDR1 LGHNT and CDR2 FRNRAP. The CDR3 totals 15 residues. The trim removed 4 bases at V and 5 bases at J, leaving 5 bases unmatched. The CDR3 loop is CASGSGQGRTGELFF. The CDR3 region has the DNA TGTGCTAGTGGTTCGGGACAGGGTAGGACCGGGGAGCTGTTTTTT. The full variable domain, its missing parts supplied by reference TRBV12-5 and TRBJ2-2, is DARVTQTPRHKVTEMGQEVTMRCQPILGHNTVFWYRQTMMQGLELLAYFRNRAPLDDSGMPKDRFSAEMPDATLATLKIQPSEPRDSAVYFCASGSGQGRTGELFFGEGSRLTVL.

This clonotype was seen only a few times. This chain connects TRBV5-1 to TRBJ2-7, with D possibly matching TRBD2 (5 bases). The CDR3 is made up of 14 amino acids. The germline CDR1 and CDR2 sequences are SGHRS and YFSETQ. The V end lost 2 bases, the J end lost 1 base, and 10 bases lay between the germline ends. The chain's CDR3 is CASSFDQRSYEQYF. DNA of the CDR3: TGCGCCAGCAGCTTCGATCAGCGGTCCTACGAGCAGTACTTC.

This clonotype was recorded many times. The V and J genes are TRBV4-2 and TRBJ2-7; 12 positions agree with TRBD1. Germline V gene lookup returns CDR1 LGHNA and CDR2 YNFKEQ. The junction had 5 bases not matched to a gene; V was cut back by 0 bases and J by 5 bases. CDR3 length: 16 amino acids. CDR3 DNA: TGTGCCAGCAGCCAAGAGGGAGGGACAGGGGGCAACGAGCAGTACTTC. Translating gives CASSQEGGTGGNEQYF.

This clonotype was seen ten or more times. This chain connects TRBV9 to TRBJ2-1, with a weak D call TRBD2 (6 bases). Trimming cost V 4 bases and J 9 bases, with 29 bases left between them. The length of the CDR3 is 18 residues. CDR1 and CDR2 from the germline V gene are SGDLS and YYNGEE. CDR3 DNA sequence: TGTGCCAGCAGCAGAACTTTGGACGCTGCGGGGAAGTCGGTTGAGCAGTTCTTC. Amino acids: CASSRTLDAAGKSVEQFF. Supplemented by reference TRBV9 and TRBJ2-1, the full variable domain reads DSGVTQTPKHLITATGQRVTLRCSPRSGDLSVYWYQQSLDQGLQFLIQYYNGEERAKGNILERFSAQQFPDLHSELNLSSLELGDSALYFCASSRTLDAAGKSVEQFFGPGTRLTVL.

The chain recombines TRBV12-3 or TRBV12-4 with TRBJ1-5; 9 nucleotides agree with TRBD1. The CDR3 has 16 amino acids. J lost 4 bases, V lost 6 bases, and 10 bases had no gene match. For the CDR3, the DNA is TGTGCCAGCAGGACCCACGGGACAGGGAGAAATCAGCCCCAGCATTTT. Translation gives CASRTHGTGRNQPQHF.

This clonotype occurred a few times. This rearrangement joins TRBV20-1 to TRBJ2-7, with 7 bases that match TRBD1. Germline assignment: CDR1 DFQATT and CDR2 SNEGSKA (reference sequence). This CDR3 contains 15 residues. V was clipped by 2 bases and J by 4 bases; unmatched bases: 11. CDR3 nucleotide sequence: TGCAGTGCTAGACCGCAAATCTCACAGGGGTACGAGCAGTACTTC. Amino acid sequence: CSARPQISQGYEQYF.

Many counts were recorded for this clonotype. This chain uses TRBV5-4 with TRBJ1-1; tentative D call: TRBD1 (6 bases). From germline, CDR1 is SGHNT and CDR2 YYREEE (reference sequence). The CDR3 is made up of 17 amino acids. V lost 2 bases and J 4 bases, leaving 21 bases between the germline ends. Here the CDR3 reads CASSLRGGGRLGTEAFF. For the CDR3, the DNA is TGTGCCAGCAGCTTACGGGGGGGCGGCCGGTTAGGCACTGAAGCTTTCTTT.

The sample holds many counts of this clonotype. The chain uses TRBV2 and TRBJ1-1; D remains unclear. The V end lost 6 bases, the J end lost 2 bases, and 10 bases lay between the germline ends. The germline CDR1 and CDR2 sequences are SNHLY and FYNNEI. The CDR3 is 13 amino acids. The CDR3 region has the DNA TGTGCCAGCAGGGAGACGGAAAACACTGAAGCTTTCTTT. Translation gives CASRETENTEAFF.

V is TRBV28 and J is TRBJ1-1, with TRBD1 matching 9 bases. V lost 5 bases, J lost 1 base, and 5 bases stayed unmatched. CDR3 size: 15 residues. Germline assignment: CDR1 MDHEN and CDR2 SYDVKM. The DNA of the CDR3 is TGTGCCAGCAGTACTCCGGGACAGGGGAACACTGAAGCTTTCTTT. This translates into CASSTPGQGNTEAFF.

This chain joins TRBV20-1 and TRBJ1-6; no reliable D call. V was shortened by 0 bases and J by 12 bases, with 12 bases between the two germline ends. The germline gives CDR1 DFQATT, CDR2 SNEGSKA (reference sequence). The CDR3 has 13 amino acids. The DNA of the CDR3 is TGCAGTGCTAGAGAAGCCAGCCTGGGACCCCTCCACTTT. Translated: CSAREASLGPLHF.

This clonotype occurred many times. The V and J genes are TRBV7-8 and TRBJ2-1; D gene unclear. The ends were cut back, 2 bases at V and 10 bases at J, with 12 bases in the middle. CDR3 length: 13 residues. Germline V gene sequence: CDR1 SGHVS, CDR2 FQNEAQ. The CDR3 here is CASSLTGPKEQFF. CDR3 DNA: TGTGCCAGCAGCTTAACCGGGCCTAAGGAGCAGTTCTTC.

This clonotype was found many times. The J gene is TRBJ2-2, the V gene TRBV4-2; no firm D call. V lost 4 bases and J lost 6, with 24 bases in between. This CDR3 region has 18 residues. CDR1 and CDR2 from the germline V gene are LGHNA and YNFKEQ. CDR3 nucleotide sequence: TGTGCCAGCAGCCCCCAACTCCGGACCACCAGTTACGCCGGGGAGCTGTTTTTT. Protein: CASSPQLRTTSYAGELFF.

This clonotype was picked up a small number of times. The chain carries TRBV4-3 and TRBJ2-1, with a possible D match to TRBD2 (9 bases). The CDR3 is made up of 16 amino acids. V gave up 2 bases and J gave up 5 bases, with 16 bases separating them. Germline CDR1 reads LGHNA; CDR2 reads YSLEER. The CDR3, as DNA: TGCGCCAGCAGCCAACAGGGGGCTAGCGGGAACAATGAGCAGTTCTTC. It specifies CASSQQGASGNNEQFF.

This clonotype was observed a few times. The CDR3 reads CASSPNPAGLAGGDKYNEQFF. In DNA form, the CDR3 reads TGTGCCAGCAGCCCAAATCCGGCGGGACTAGCGGGGGGGGACAAGTACAATGAGCAGTTCTTC. The J gene is TRBJ2-1, the V gene TRBV7-9, with TRBD2 identical over 16 bases. Trimming cost V 5 bases and J 4 bases; bases outside gene matches: 17. This CDR3 comprises 21 residues. Germline CDR1 is SEHNR and CDR2 is FQNEAQ (reference sequence). Together with reference TRBV7-9 and TRBJ2-1, the CDR3 gives the full variable domain: DTGVSQNPRHKITKRGQNVTFRCDPISEHNRLYWYRQTLGQGPEFLTYFQNEAQLEKSRLLSDRFSAERPKGSFSTLEIQRTEQGDSAMYLCASSPNPAGLAGGDKYNEQFFGPGTRLTVL.